Below, 32 T cell receptor beta chains from the same sample are listed, as sequenced in a study of blood T cells in healthy people across ages. Then a second PCR, running roughly 6 to 11 cycles, was carried out with a sample-barcoded 5' primer and a J-beta primer mix. TCRdb re-derived calls from the 5' RACE reads in MiXCR, one entry per CDR3 protein. The sample holds roughly 800,000 distinct CDR3 sequences, 25% to 30% seen once. These data are also associated with another study on T cells of mothers and their children.

What was sequenced was blood. The receptors shown here come from a boy younger than 18 in good health.

In this sample, this clonotype turned up a few times. The chain recombines TRBV7-9 with TRBJ2-5; 11 bases align to TRBD1. There are 18 residues in the CDR3. Germline CDR1 is SEHNR and CDR2 is FQNEAQ (reference sequence). V shed 5 bases and J 5 bases; nucleotides not matched to a gene: 16. Here the CDR3 reads CASSPGGQGATVGETQYF. In DNA form, the CDR3 reads TGTGCCAGCAGCCCTGGCGGACAGGGGGCAACAGTAGGGGAGACCCAGTACTTC.

This clonotype was found a few times. V usage is TRBV28 and J usage is TRBJ2-1; the D gene could be TRBD1 or TRBD2 (5 bases each). Trimming took 7 bases from V and 8 from J, leaving 21 bases between them. There are 15 residues in the CDR3. Germline-derived CDR1 and CDR2 are MDHEN and SYDVKM. CDR3 DNA sequence: TGTGCCAGCACTCCCTTGGGGACGAAGTATGATGAGCAGTTCTTC. Its translation: CASTPLGTKYDEQFF.

This clonotype was detected only a few times. The chain couples TRBV15 to TRBJ2-7; TRBD1 might be the D (6 bases). This CDR3 has 17 residues. V gave up 0 bases and J gave up 3 bases, with 18 bases separating them. Germline-derived CDR1 and CDR2 are LNHNV and YYDKDF (reference sequence). This chain's CDR3 is CATSRDPQGGSVYEQYF. CDR3 in DNA: TGTGCCACCAGCAGAGATCCACAGGGCGGTTCTGTCTACGAGCAGTACTTC.

The chain uses TRBV10-3 and TRBJ2-2; 7 positions agree with TRBD1. After removal of 7 bases from V and 3 bases from J, the junction contained 11 bases not matched to a gene. The CDR3 covers 16 residues. Germline-derived CDR1 and CDR2 are ENHRY and SYGVKD. The CDR3 coding sequence is TGTGCCATCATGGTAGCCGGGACAGCGGACACCGGGGAGCTGTTTTTT. Its translation: CAIMVAGTADTGELFF.

This clonotype was counted only a few times. The rearrangement joins TRBV4-1 to TRBJ1-2; 12 bases line up with TRBD1. Trimming took 4 bases from V and 2 from J; bases not matched to a gene: 5. Germline V gene data show CDR1 as MGHRA and CDR2 as YSYEKL. This CDR3 spans 16 amino acids. CDR3: CASSPPGTGGNYGYTF. The CDR3 DNA follows: TGCGCCAGCAGCCCGCCCGGGACAGGGGGCAACTATGGCTACACCTTC.

The V call is TRBV7-9, the J call TRBJ2-7, with D perhaps TRBD1 (8 bases). Trimming took off 4 bases at V and 3 bases at J, with 19 bases between the two ends. CDR1 is SEHNR, CDR2 FQNEAQ, per germline (reference sequence). This CDR3 is 16 amino acids long. The CDR3 nucleotides are TGTGCCAGCAGCTCCGCACAGGACAGGGAGGGCTACGAGCAGTACTTC. It translates to CASSSAQDREGYEQYF.

This chain connects TRBV4-1 to TRBJ2-7; D unclear. The assigned J gene may be wrong: the sequence end matches TRBJ2-1 better. This CDR3 is 15 amino acids long. CDR1 is MGHRA, CDR2 YSYEKL, per germline. CDR3 sequence: CASSQDSGESNEQFF. CDR3 DNA: TGCGCCAGCAGCCAAGATTCTGGGGAATCCAATGAGCAGTTCTTC.

This chain connects TRBV10-3 to TRBJ2-5; D not certain. Germline V gives CDR1 ENHRY, CDR2 SYGVKD. Trimming stripped 0 bases from V and 5 bases from J, with 10 bases between. The CDR3 has 14 amino acids. The CDR3 region has the DNA TGTGCCATCAGTGAGTCGGCGCGCCAGGAGACCCAGTACTTC. Amino acid sequence: CAISESARQETQYF.

The chain employs TRBV29-1 and TRBJ2-2; D not certain. The CDR3 spans 14 residues. Trimming took 7 bases from V and 3 from J, leaving 15 bases between them. Germline CDR1 is SQVTM and CDR2 is ANQGSEA. CDR3 sequence: CSAAWRRDTGELFF. CDR3 DNA sequence: TGCAGCGCGGCGTGGCGTCGGGACACCGGGGAGCTGTTTTTT.

The chain is built from TRBV12-3 or TRBV12-4 and TRBJ1-6; perhaps TRBD1 as D (5 bases). The CDR3 has 13 residues. V was trimmed by 4 bases and J by 14 bases, leaving 15 bases between them. The CDR3 DNA follows: TGTGCCAGCAGTTCGAGGATTACAGGCTCCCTCCACTTT. This encodes CASSSRITGSLHF.

The J gene is TRBJ1-2, the V gene TRBV28; 8 bases agree with TRBD1. The junction had 3 bases not matched to a gene; V was cut back by 6 bases and J by 0 bases. The CDR3 covers 14 residues. Germline V gives CDR1 MDHEN, CDR2 SYDVKM. CDR3 sequence reads: CASRTGGANYGYTF. The CDR3 bases are TGTGCCAGCAGAACAGGGGGGGCTAACTATGGCTACACCTTC.

This clonotype occurred a few times. The chain employs TRBV28 and TRBJ1-1; 7 nucleotides align to TRBD1. V gave up 5 bases and J gave up 7 bases; unmatched junction bases: 10. This CDR3 has 14 amino acids. Germline assignment: CDR1 MDHEN and CDR2 SYDVKM. CDR3 amino acids: CASSPPQGVNEAFF. The DNA for the CDR3 is TGTGCCAGCAGTCCGCCTCAGGGGGTGAATGAAGCTTTCTTT.

The sample holds many counts of this clonotype. V usage is TRBV12-3 or TRBV12-4 and J usage is TRBJ2-7; D might be TRBD2 (6 bases). This CDR3 has 14 residues. V was shortened by 6 bases and J by 1 base, with 13 bases between the two germline ends. The DNA for the CDR3 is TGTGCCAGCAGCTCAAGCGGGTTGTCCTACGAGCAGTACTTC. Its protein product is CASSSSGLSYEQYF.

The chain carries TRBV29-1 and TRBJ1-2, with 9 bases fitting TRBD1. The CDR3 has 13 amino acids. Germline CDR1 SQVTM, CDR2 ANQGSEA. The junction had 8 bases not matched to a gene; V was cut back by 7 bases and J by 5 bases. This chain's CDR3 is CSGKRTGDYGYTF. CDR3 sequence (DNA): TGCAGCGGAAAAAGGACAGGGGATTATGGCTACACCTTC. The full variable domain, its missing parts supplied by reference TRBV29-1 and TRBJ1-2, is SAVISQKPSRDICQRGTSLTIQCQVDSQVTMMFWYRQQPGQSLTLIATANQGSEATYESGFVIDKFPISRPNLTFSTLTVSNMSPEDSSIYLCSGKRTGDYGYTFGSGTRLTVV.

This clonotype showed up just a few times. The V call is TRBV3-1, the J call TRBJ1-2, with D uncertain. Between the trimmed V and J ends, which lost 0 bases and 4 bases, there was a span of 12 bases. The V gene's germline CDR1 is LGHDT and CDR2 YNNKEL (reference sequence). CDR3 length equals 15 residues. CDR3: CASSQDGRTSYGYTF. For the CDR3, the DNA is TGTGCCAGCAGCCAAGATGGAAGGACTAGCTATGGCTACACCTTC.

The table lists this clonotype with a few counts. V is TRBV4-2 and J is TRBJ2-7, with D hard to call. Trimming shortened V by 2 bases and J by 6 bases, and 11 bases separated the two germline ends. Germline values: CDR1 LGHNA, CDR2 YNFKEQ. The CDR3 extends over 13 amino acids. Here the CDR3 DNA reads TGTGCCAGCAGCCAAAGGAACGAACGCGAGCAGTACTTC. This encodes CASSQRNEREQYF.

This chain uses TRBV7-9 with TRBJ2-1; TRBD2 might be the D (5 bases). V shed 5 bases and J shed 0 bases, with 17 bases lying between them. This CDR3 region has 17 residues. Germline V gene data show CDR1 as SEHNR and CDR2 as FQNEAQ (reference sequence). Written as DNA, the CDR3 is TGTGCCAGCAGCCAAGGAAGAGGACTTAGCTCCTACAATGAGCAGTTCTTC. This translates into CASSQGRGLSSYNEQFF.

CDR3 in amino acids: CSVQGQSSGANVLTF. The DNA for the CDR3 is TGCAGCGTTCAGGGACAGAGCTCTGGGGCCAACGTCCTGACTTTC. V is TRBV29-1 and J is TRBJ2-6; 7 positions agree with TRBD1. CDR3 size: 15 residues. Germline assignment: CDR1 SQVTM and CDR2 ANQGSEA. J gave up 0 bases and V 5 bases, and 4 bases lay outside the gene matches.

V is TRBV28 and J is TRBJ2-7; either TRBD1 or TRBD2 may fit D (6 bases each). V gave up 5 bases and J gave up 3 bases, with 17 bases separating them. This CDR3 is built from 15 residues. Germline V CDR1 and CDR2: MDHEN, SYDVKM. As DNA, the CDR3 is TGTGCCAGCAGTCCTCCGGTCGGGGGCGGCTACGAGCAGTACTTC. Translated, it gives CASSPPVGGGYEQYF.

In the case of this clonotype: A read error is likely, as this CDR3 ends without the conserved phenylalanine or tryptophan. This rearrangement joins TRBV29-1 to TRBJ2-5; 12 bases map to TRBD2. CDR3 length: 13 residues. Trimming took 4 bases from V and 4 from J; bases not matched to a gene: 1. In germline, CDR1 is SQVTM, CDR2 ANQGSEA. The CDR3 DNA sequence: TGCAGCGTTGCGGGACTAGCGGGAGAGACCCAGTACTCC. Its translation is CSVAGLAGETQYS.

The V gene is TRBV2, the J gene TRBJ2-1, with D possibly being TRBD2 (5 bases). Trimming pared 5 bases from V and 2 bases from J, leaving 13 bases between. CDR3 length equals 15 residues. CDR1 and CDR2 (germline): SNHLY, FYNNEI. The CDR3 DNA sequence: TGTGCCAGCAGTCGGGAATCCGAGCCCTACAATGAGCAGTTCTTC. Translation: CASSRESEPYNEQFF.

The sample holds many counts of this clonotype. The chain links TRBV7-9 to TRBJ2-3; TRBD2 aligns across 7 bases. J was trimmed by 4 bases and V by 5 bases; bases with no gene match: 3. The germline CDR1 and CDR2 sequences are SEHNR and FQNEAQ (reference sequence). The CDR3 has 13 residues. The DNA for the CDR3 is TGTGCCAGCAGCCCTAGCGGAGCAGATACGCAGTATTTT. Its protein is CASSPSGADTQYF.

The rearrangement uses TRBV4-1 and TRBJ2-5; D is possibly TRBD2 (6 bases). Germline V gives CDR1 MGHRA, CDR2 YSYEKL. The V gene lost 1 base and the J gene lost 5 bases, with 17 bases spanning the gap. The CDR3 is made up of 16 amino acids. CDR3 protein: CASSQGDTRGGETQYF. In nucleotides, the CDR3 is TGCGCCAGCAGCCAAGGAGACACCCGAGGAGGGGAGACCCAGTACTTC.

This clonotype turned up a few times. CDR3 sequence reads: CAIGRAGASDTQYF. The CDR3 DNA is TGTGCCATCGGGAGGGCGGGAGCCTCAGATACGCAGTATTTT. This chain joins TRBV10-3 and TRBJ2-3, with 7 bases aligning to TRBD2. CDR3 size: 14 residues. Germline V gene lookup returns CDR1 ENHRY and CDR2 SYGVKD. The J segment lost 4 bases and the V segment lost 8 bases, leaving 9 bases of the junction unmatched.

V and J are TRBV5-1 and TRBJ1-4; unclear D gene. Germline values: CDR1 SGHRS, CDR2 YFSETQ. The V end lost 0 bases, the J end lost 8 bases, and 11 bases lay between the germline ends. The CDR3 runs to 14 residues. The CDR3 coding sequence is TGCGCCAGCAGCTTGGGCAGCCCCCGAGAAAAACTGTTTTTT. Translating gives CASSLGSPREKLFF.

This clonotype was found a few times. The chain carries TRBV10-2 and TRBJ1-6, with D possibly matching TRBD1 (5 bases). The CDR3 sequence is 15 residues long. Per germline, CDR1 WSHSY and CDR2 SAAADI. Trimming took off 8 bases at V and 3 bases at J, with 14 bases between the two ends. In nucleotides, the CDR3 is TGCGCCAGCGGACCTGGACACTTCTATAATTCACCCCTCCACTTT. Its protein product is CASGPGHFYNSPLHF.

This clonotype was detected only a few times. The rearrangement joins TRBV7-9 to TRBJ2-3; 7 bases are a match to TRBD1. Looked up from germline, CDR1 is SEHNR and CDR2 is FQNEAQ (reference sequence). J lost 0 bases, V lost 5 bases, and 11 bases had no gene match. This CDR3 region has 17 residues. This CDR3 reads CASSPDWTGTSTDTQYF. CDR3 coding DNA: TGTGCCAGCAGCCCCGATTGGACAGGAACTAGCACAGATACGCAGTATTTT.

Points on this clonotype: With a much larger clone just one base away, this may be a read error. The genes are TRBV2 and TRBJ1-2; 7 bases agree with TRBD1. V lost 5 bases and J lost 6; bases outside the gene matches: 3. The CDR3 length is 12 residues. Germline lookup yields CDR1 SNHLY and CDR2 FYNNEI. The CDR3 region has the DNA TGTGCCAGCAGTCGACAGGGCCATGGCTACACCTTC. It codes for CASSRQGHGYTF.

This clonotype turned up a few times. Its ends do not fully match the called genes, so a read error is possible. The V call is TRBV6-4, the J call TRBJ2-3; 10 bases map to TRBD2. The CDR3 has 16 amino acids. CDR1 is MRHNA, CDR2 SNTAGT, per germline. The CDR3 DNA reads TGTGCCAGCAGAAAGCGGGCTAGCGGGAGCACAGATACGCAGTGTTTT. This translates into CASRKRASGSTDTQCF.

The chain combines TRBV5-4 with TRBJ1-2, with TRBD1 matching 9 bases. The CDR3 extends over 14 amino acids. Trimming cost V 3 bases and J 5 bases; bases outside gene matches: 5. The V gene's germline CDR1 is SGHNT and CDR2 YYREEE (reference sequence). The chain's CDR3 is CASSSGTGIYGYTF. In DNA, the CDR3 is TGTGCCAGCAGCTCCGGGACAGGGATTTATGGCTACACCTTC.

The rearrangement uses TRBV19 and TRBJ2-5, with 11 bases that match TRBD2. The J call may be mistaken, given a closer DNA end match to TRBJ2-1. CDR1 LNHDA and CDR2 SQIVND come from the germline V gene (reference sequence). This CDR3 spans 15 amino acids. This chain's CDR3 is CASSKTSGDYNEQFF. The CDR3, as DNA: TGTGCCAGTAGTAAGACTAGCGGGGACTACAATGAGCAGTTCTTC.

In its sample, this clonotype was seen once. This chain joins TRBV27 and TRBJ1-5; possible D gene TRBD1, 6 bases. CDR3 size: 15 residues. Trimming took off 3 bases at V and 5 bases at J, with 14 bases between the two ends. CDR1 is MNHEY, CDR2 SMNVEV, per germline (reference sequence). The CDR3 bases are TGTGCCAGCAGTTTTTTCGGGGGGCTGGATCAGCCCCAGCATTTT. Its protein is CASSFFGGLDQPQHF.